This T cell receptor (beta chain) is drawn from a study of T cell repertoires in cytomegalovirus infection. On the study more broadly: Recently identified HLA-C-restricted CMV epitopes were among the peptides used. It can be stated that public TCR beta signatures indicated CMV infection as well as a matching HLA type. Study outcomes and limitations: CMV-specific HLA-C-restricted TCR beta clonotypes dominated the ex vivo response. The cumulative frequency of public TCR beta families identified carriers of CMV plus the relevant HLA.

A remark on this clonotype: Its specificity is not known.

V was trimmed by 3 bases and J by 0 bases, leaving 6 bases between them. This CDR3 spans 14 amino acids. Germline CDR1 SGDLS, CDR2 YYNGEE. TCRdb re-analysed the reads in MiXCR, keeping a single row per CDR3 protein. The table has 550,000 to 700,000 distinct CDR3 sequences, around 40% seen once. The receptor was derived from a human donor in good health (CMV status not recorded). Some clones in this sample may be carry-over from other donors' samples. The material sequenced was cultured PBMCs, taken from culture after CMV antigen stimulation. This chain connects TRBV9 to TRBJ2-2, with D perhaps TRBD1 (6 bases). CDR3 residues: CASSEGANTGELFF. The CDR3 DNA follows: TGTGCCAGCAGCGAGGGGGCGAACACCGGGGAGCTGTTTTTT.